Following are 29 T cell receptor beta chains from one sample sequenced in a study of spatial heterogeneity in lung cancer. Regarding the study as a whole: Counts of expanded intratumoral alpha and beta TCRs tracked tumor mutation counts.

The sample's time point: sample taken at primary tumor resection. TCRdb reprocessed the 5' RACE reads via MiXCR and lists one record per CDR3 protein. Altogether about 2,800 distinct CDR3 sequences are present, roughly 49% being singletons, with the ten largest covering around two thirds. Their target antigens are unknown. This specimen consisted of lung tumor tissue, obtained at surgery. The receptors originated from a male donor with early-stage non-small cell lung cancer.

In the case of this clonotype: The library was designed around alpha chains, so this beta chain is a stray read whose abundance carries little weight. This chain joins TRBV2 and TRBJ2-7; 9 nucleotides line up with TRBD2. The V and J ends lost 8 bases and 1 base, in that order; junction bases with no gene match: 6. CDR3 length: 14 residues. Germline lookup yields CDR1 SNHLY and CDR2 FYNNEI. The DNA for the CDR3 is TGTGCCAGCGGTCGACTAGCGGAGTCCTACGAGCAGTACTTC. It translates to CASGRLAESYEQYF. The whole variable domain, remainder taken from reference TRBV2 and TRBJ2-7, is EPEVTQTPSHQVTQMGQEVILRCVPISNHLYFYWYRQILGQKVEFLVSFYNNEISEKSEIFDDQFSVERPDGSNFTLKIRSTKLEDSAMYFCASGRLAESYEQYFGPGTRLTVT.

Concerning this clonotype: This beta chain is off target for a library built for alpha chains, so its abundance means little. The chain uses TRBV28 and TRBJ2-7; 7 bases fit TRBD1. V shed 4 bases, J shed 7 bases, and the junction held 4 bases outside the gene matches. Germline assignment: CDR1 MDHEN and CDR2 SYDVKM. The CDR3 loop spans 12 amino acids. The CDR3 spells CASSSGQVEQYF. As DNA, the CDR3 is TGTGCCAGCAGTTCAGGACAGGTAGAGCAGTACTTC.

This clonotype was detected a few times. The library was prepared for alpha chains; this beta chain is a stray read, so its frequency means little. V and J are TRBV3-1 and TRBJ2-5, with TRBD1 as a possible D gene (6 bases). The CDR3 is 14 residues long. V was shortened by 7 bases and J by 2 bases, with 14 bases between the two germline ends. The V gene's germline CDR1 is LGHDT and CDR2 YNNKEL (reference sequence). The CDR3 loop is CASMAGAVQETQYF. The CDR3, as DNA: TGTGCCAGCATGGCAGGGGCCGTACAAGAGACCCAGTACTTC.

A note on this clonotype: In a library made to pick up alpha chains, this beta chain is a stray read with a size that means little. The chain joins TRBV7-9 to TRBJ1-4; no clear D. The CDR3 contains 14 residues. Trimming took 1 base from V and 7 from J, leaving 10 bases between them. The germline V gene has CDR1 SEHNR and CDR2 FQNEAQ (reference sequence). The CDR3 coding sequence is TGTGCCAGCAGCTTAGGCGATGATGGTGAAAAACTGTTTTTT. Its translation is CASSLGDDGEKLFF.

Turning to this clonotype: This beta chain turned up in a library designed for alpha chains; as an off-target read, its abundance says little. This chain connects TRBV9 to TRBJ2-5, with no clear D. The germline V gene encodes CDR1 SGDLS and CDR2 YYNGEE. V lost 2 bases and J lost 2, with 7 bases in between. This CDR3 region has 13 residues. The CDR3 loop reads CASSVFHQETQYF. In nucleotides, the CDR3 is TGTGCCAGCAGCGTTTTTCATCAAGAGACCCAGTACTTC.

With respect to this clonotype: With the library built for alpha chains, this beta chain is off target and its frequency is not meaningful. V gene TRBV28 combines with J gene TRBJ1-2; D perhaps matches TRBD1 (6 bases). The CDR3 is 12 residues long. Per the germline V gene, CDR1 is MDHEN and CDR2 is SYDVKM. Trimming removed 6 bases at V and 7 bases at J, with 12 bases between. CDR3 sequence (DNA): TGTGCCAGCAGCACCGGGACAAGTGGCTACACCTTC. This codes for CASSTGTSGYTF.

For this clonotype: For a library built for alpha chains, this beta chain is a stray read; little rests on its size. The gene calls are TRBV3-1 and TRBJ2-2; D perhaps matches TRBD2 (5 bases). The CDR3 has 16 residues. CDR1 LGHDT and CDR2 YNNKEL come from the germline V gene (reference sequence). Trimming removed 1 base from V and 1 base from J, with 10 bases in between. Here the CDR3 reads CASSQGSRGNTGELFF. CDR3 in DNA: TGTGCCAGCAGCCAAGGGAGCCGGGGGAACACCGGGGAGCTGTTTTTT. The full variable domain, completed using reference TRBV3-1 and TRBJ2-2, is DTAVSQTPKYLVTQMGNDKSIKCEQNLGHDTMYWYKQDSKKFLKIMFSYNNKELIINETVPNRFSPKSPDKAHLNLHINSLELGDSAVYFCASSQGSRGNTGELFFGEGSRLTVL.

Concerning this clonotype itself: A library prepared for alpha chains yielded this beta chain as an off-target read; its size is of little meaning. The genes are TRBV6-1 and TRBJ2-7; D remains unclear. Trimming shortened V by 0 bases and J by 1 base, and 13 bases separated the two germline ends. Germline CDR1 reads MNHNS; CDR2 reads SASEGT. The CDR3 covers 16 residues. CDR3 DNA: TGTGCCAGCAGTGAAGCGCAATTTGGCGGTTCCTACGAGCAGTACTTC. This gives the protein CASSEAQFGGSYEQYF.

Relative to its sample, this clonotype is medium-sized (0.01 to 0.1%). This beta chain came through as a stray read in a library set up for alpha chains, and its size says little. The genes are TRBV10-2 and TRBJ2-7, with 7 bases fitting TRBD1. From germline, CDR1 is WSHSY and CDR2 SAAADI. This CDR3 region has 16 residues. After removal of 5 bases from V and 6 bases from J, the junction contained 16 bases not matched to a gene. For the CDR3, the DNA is TGCGCCAGCAGTCTACACGGGACAGCTTATACGGTCGAGCAGTACTTC. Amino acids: CASSLHGTAYTVEQYF.

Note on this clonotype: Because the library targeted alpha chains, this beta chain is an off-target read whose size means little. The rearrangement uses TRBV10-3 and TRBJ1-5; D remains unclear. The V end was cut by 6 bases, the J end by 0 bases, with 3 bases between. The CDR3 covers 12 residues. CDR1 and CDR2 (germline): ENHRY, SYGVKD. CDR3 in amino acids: CAIRDSNQPQHF. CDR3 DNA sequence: TGTGCCATCAGGGATAGCAATCAGCCCCAGCATTTT.

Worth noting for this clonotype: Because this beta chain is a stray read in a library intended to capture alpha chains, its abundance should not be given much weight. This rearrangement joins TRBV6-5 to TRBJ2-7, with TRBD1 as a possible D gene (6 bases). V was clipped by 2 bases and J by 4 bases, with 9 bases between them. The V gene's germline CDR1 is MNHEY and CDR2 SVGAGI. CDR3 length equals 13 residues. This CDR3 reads CASSYGTGYEQYF. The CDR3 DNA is TGTGCCAGCAGTTACGGCACAGGGTACGAGCAGTACTTC.

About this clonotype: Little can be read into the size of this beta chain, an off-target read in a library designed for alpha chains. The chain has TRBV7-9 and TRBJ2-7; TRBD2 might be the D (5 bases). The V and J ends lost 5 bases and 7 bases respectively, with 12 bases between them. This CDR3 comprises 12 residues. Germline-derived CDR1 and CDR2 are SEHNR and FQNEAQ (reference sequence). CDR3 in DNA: TGTGCCAGCAGCCCCCTCTCGGGGGAGCAGTACTTC. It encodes CASSPLSGEQYF.

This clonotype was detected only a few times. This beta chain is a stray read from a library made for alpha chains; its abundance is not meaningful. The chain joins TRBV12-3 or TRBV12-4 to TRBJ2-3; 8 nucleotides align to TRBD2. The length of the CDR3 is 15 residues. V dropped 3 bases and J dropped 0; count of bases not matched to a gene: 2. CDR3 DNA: TGTGCCAGCAGTTTTAGCGGGGCTAGCACAGATACGCAGTATTTT. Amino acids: CASSFSGASTDTQYF.

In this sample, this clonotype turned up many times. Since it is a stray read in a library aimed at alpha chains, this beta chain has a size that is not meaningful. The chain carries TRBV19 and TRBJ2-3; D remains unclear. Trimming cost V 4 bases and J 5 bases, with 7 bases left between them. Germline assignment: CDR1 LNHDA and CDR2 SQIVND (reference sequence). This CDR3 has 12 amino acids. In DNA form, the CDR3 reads TGTGCCAGTAGTACTGGGGTAGATACGCAGTATTTT. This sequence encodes CASSTGVDTQYF.

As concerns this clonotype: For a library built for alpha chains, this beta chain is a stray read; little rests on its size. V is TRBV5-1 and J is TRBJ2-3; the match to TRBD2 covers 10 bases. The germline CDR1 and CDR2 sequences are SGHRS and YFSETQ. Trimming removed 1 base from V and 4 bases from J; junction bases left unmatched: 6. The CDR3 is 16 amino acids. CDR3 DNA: TGCGCCAGCAGCTTGTCAGTCCTAGCGGGAGCAGATACGCAGTATTTT. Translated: CASSLSVLAGADTQYF.

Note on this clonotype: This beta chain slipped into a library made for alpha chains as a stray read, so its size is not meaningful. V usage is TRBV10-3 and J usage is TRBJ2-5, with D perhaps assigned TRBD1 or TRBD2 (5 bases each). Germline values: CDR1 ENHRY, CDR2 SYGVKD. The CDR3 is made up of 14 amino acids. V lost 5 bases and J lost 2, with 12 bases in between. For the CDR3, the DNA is TGTGCCATCAGTCCCGAGGGACCACAAGAGACCCAGTACTTC. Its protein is CAISPEGPQETQYF.

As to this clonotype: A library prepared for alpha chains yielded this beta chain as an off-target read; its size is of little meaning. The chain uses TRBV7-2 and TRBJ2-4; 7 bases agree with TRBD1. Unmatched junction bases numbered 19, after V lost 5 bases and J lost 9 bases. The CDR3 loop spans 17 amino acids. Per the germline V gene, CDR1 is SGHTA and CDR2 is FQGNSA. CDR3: CASSTGTVRSHHSIQYF. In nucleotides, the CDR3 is TGTGCCAGCAGCACCGGGACAGTGAGGAGTCATCACAGCATTCAGTACTTC. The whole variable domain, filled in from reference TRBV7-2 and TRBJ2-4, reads GAGVSQSPSNKVTEKGKDVELRCDPISGHTALYWYRQSLGQGLEFLIYFQGNSAPDKSGLPSDRFSAERTGGSVSTLTIQRTQQEDSAVYLCASSTGTVRSHHSIQYFGAGTRLSVL.

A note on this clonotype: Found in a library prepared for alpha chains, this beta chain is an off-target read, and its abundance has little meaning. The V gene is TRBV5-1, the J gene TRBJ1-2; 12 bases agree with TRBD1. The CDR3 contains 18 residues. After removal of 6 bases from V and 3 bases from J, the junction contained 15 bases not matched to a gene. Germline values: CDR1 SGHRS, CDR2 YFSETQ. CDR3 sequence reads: CASKRSIEGQGADYGYTF. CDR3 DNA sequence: TGCGCCAGCAAGCGATCAATCGAGGGACAGGGGGCGGACTATGGCTACACCTTC.

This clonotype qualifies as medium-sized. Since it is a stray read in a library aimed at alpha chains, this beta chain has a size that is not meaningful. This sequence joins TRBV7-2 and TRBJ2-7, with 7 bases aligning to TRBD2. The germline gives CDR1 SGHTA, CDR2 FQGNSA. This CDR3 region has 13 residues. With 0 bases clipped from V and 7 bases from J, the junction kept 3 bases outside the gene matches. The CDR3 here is CASSLAYGGEQYF. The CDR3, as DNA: TGTGCCAGCAGCTTAGCGTACGGGGGGGAGCAGTACTTC.

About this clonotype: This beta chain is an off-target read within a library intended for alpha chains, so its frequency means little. The CDR3 loop is CASSQLPGLAGTDTQYF. CDR3 nucleotide sequence: TGCGCCAGCAGCCAACTTCCGGGACTAGCGGGGACAGATACGCAGTATTTT. The chain links TRBV4-3 to TRBJ2-3, with 13 positions matching TRBD2. Trimming removed 2 bases from V and 3 bases from J; junction bases left unmatched: 5. The CDR3 runs 17 residues. The germline CDR1 and CDR2 sequences are LGHNA and YSLEER.

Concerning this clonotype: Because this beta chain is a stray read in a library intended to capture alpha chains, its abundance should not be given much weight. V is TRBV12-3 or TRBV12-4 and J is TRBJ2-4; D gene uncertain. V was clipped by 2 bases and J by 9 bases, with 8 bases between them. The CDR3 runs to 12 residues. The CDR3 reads CASSLKESIQYF. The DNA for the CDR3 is TGTGCCAGCAGTTTAAAGGAGTCCATTCAGTACTTC.

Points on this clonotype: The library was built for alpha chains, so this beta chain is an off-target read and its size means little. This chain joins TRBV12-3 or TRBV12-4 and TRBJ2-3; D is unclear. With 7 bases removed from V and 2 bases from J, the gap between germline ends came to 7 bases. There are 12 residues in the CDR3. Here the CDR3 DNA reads TGTGCCAGCAAAAGGGTCACAGATACGCAGTATTTT. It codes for CASKRVTDTQYF.

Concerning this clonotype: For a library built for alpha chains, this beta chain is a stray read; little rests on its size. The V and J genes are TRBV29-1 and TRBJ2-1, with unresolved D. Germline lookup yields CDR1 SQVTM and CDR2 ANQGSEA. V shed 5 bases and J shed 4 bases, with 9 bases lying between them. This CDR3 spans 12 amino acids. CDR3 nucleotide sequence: TGCAGCGTTAGAGACGGATACAATGAGCAGTTCTTC. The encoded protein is CSVRDGYNEQFF.

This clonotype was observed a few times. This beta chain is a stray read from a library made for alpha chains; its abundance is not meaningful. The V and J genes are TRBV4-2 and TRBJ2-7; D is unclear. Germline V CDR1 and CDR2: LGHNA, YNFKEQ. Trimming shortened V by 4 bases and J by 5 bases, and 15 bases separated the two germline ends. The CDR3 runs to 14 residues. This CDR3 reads CASSPLGRYDEQYF. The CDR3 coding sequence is TGTGCCAGCAGCCCCCTTGGCAGGTACGACGAGCAGTACTTC.

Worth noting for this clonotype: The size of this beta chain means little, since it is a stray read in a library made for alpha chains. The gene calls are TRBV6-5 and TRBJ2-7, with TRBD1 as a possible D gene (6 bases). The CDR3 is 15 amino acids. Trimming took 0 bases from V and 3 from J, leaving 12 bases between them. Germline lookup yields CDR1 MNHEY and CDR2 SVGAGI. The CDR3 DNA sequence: TGTGCCAGCAGTTACTCCCCAGGGGTAAGCTACGAGCAGTACTTC. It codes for CASSYSPGVSYEQYF.

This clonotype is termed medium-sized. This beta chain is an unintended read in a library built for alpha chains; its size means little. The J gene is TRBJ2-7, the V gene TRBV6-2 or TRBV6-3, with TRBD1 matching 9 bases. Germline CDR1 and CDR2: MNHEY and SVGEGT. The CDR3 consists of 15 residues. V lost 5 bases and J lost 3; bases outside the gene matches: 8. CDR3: CASSRPGTGNYEQYF. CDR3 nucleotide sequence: TGTGCCAGCAGTCGCCCCGGGACAGGGAACTACGAGCAGTACTTC.

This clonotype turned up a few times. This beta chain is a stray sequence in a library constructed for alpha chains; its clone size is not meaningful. The CDR3 bases are TGTGCCAGCAGTTCCACCGGGGGACTAGACATGATTGAGCAGTACTTC. Protein product: CASSSTGGLDMIEQYF. The chain couples TRBV27 to TRBJ2-7, with 8 positions matching TRBD2. CDR3 size: 16 residues. Per germline, CDR1 MNHEY and CDR2 SMNVEV (reference sequence). V gave up 4 bases and J gave up 7 bases; unmatched junction bases: 15.

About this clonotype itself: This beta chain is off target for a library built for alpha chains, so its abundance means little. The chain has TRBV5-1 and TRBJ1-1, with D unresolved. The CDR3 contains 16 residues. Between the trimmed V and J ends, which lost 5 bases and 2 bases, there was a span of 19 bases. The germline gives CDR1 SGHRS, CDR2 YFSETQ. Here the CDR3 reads CASRVSGWAVNTEAFF. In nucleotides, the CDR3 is TGCGCCAGCAGGGTTTCGGGGTGGGCAGTCAACACTGAAGCTTTCTTT.

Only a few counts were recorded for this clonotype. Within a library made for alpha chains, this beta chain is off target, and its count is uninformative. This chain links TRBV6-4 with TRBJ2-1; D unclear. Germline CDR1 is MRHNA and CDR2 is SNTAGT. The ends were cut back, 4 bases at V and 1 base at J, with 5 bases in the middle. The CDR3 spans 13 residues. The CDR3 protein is CASSVWSYNEQFF. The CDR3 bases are TGTGCCAGCAGTGTCTGGTCCTACAATGAGCAGTTCTTC.